Sequencing of this T cell receptor beta chain was carried out in a study of glioma-infiltrating T cells after dendritic cell vaccination. Time point here: after dendritic cell vaccination, including at tumor progression/relapse. Sequenced by immunoSEQ multiplex PCR; TCRdb stores in-frame clones only, minus some. The data contain about 94,000 clones, 80% of them singletons. Looked up from germline, CDR1 is MNHNS and CDR2 is SASEGT. Trimming shortened V by 0 bases and J by 5 bases, and 12 bases separated the two germline ends. This CDR3 comprises 15 residues. This chain connects TRBV6-1 to TRBJ2-3, with a tentative D call TRBD1 (6 bases). This specimen was blood, taken after dendritic cell vaccination. The origin of this receptor is a human donor with glioblastoma. The CDR3 region is CASSEAQGILDTQYF. As DNA, the CDR3 is TGTGCCAGCAGTGAAGCGCAGGGGATACTAGATACGCAGTATTTT.